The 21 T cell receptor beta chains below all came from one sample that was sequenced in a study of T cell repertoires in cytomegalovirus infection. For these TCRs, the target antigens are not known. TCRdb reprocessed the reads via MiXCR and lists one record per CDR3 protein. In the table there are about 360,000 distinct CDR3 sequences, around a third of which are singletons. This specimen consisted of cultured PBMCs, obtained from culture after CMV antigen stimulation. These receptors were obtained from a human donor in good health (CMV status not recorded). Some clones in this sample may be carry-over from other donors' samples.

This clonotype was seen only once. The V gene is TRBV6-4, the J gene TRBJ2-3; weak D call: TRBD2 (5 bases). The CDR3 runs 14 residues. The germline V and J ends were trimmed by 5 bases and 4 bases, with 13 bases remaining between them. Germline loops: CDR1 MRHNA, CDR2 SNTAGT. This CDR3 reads CASSLAKVSDTQYF. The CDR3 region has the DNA TGTGCCAGCAGTTTAGCGAAAGTGTCAGATACGCAGTATTTT.

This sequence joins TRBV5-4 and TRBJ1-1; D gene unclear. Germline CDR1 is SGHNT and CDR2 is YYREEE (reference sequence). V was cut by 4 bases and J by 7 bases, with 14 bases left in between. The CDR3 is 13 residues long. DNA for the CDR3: TGTGCCAGCAGCCGAACTACCGACAATGAAGCTTTCTTT. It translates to CASSRTTDNEAFF. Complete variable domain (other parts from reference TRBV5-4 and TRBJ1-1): ETGVTQSPTHLIKTRGQQVTLRCSSQSGHNTVSWYQQALGQGPQFIFQYYREEENGRGNFPPRFSGLQFPNYSSELNVNALELDDSALYLCASSRTTDNEAFFGQGTRLTVV.

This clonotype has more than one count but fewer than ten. This CDR3 is CASSFLAGISYEQYF. CDR3 bases: TGTGCCAGCAGTTTTCTAGCGGGGATCTCCTACGAGCAGTACTTC. The V call is TRBV11-1, the J call TRBJ2-7, with 9 bases fitting TRBD2. The ends lost 6 bases at V and 0 bases at J; junction bases unmatched: 6. Germline CDR1 SGHAT, CDR2 FQDESV (reference sequence). This CDR3 has 15 amino acids.

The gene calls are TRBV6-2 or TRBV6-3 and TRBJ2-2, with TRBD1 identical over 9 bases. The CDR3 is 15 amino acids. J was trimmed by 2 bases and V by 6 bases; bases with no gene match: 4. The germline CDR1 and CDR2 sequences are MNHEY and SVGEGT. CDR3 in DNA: TGTGCCAGCAGACCGGGACAGGGAAACACCGGGGAGCTGTTTTTT. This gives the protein CASRPGQGNTGELFF.

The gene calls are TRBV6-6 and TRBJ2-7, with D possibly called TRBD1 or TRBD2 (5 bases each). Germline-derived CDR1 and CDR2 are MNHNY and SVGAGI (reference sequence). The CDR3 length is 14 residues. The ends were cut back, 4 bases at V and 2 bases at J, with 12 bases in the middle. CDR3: CASSSGTSTYEQYV. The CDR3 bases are TGTGCCAGCAGTTCCGGGACCTCGACCTACGAGCAGTACGTC.

The CDR3 loop is CSVFTYGDTIYF. The CDR3 DNA reads TGCAGCGTTTTCACTTACGGGGACACCATATATTTT. V and J are TRBV29-1 and TRBJ1-3; D unclear. Looked up from germline, CDR1 is SQVTM and CDR2 is ANQGSEA. Trimming took 5 bases from V and 8 from J, leaving 13 bases between them. The CDR3 totals 12 residues.

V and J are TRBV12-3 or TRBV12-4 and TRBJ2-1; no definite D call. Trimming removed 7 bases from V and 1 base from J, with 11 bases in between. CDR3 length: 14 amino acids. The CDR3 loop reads CASTVAKSYNEQFF. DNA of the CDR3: TGTGCCAGCACCGTAGCAAAGTCCTACAATGAGCAGTTCTTC.

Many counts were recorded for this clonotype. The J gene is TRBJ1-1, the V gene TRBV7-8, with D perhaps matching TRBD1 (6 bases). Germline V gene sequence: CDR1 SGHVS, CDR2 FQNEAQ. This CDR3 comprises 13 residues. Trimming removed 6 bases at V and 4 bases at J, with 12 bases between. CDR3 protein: CASRSRGGTEAFF. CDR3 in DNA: TGTGCCAGCAGGTCCAGGGGAGGCACTGAAGCTTTCTTT. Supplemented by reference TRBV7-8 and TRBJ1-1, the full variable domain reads GAGVSQSPRYKVAKRGQDVALRCDPISGHVSLFWYQQALGQGPEFLTYFQNEAQLDKSGLPSDRFFAERPEGSVSTLKIQRTQQEDSAVYLCASRSRGGTEAFFGQGTRLTVV.

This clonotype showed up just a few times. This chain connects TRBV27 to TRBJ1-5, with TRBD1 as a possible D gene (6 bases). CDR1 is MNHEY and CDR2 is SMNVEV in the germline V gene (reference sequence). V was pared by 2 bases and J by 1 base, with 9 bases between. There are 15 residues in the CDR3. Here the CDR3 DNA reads TGTGCCAGCAGTTTAACAGGGAAGAGCAATCAGCCCCAGCATTTT. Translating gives CASSLTGKSNQPQHF.

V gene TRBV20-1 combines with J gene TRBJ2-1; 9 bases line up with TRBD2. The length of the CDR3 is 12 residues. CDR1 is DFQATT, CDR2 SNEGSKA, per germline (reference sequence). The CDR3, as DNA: TGCGGCGGGAGGGTTACACACAATGAGCAGTTCTTC. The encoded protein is CGGRVTHNEQFF.

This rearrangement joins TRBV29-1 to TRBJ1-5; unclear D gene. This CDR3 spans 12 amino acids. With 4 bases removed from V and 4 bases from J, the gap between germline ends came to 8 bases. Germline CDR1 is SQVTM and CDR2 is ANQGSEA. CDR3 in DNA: TGCAGCGTTGCCGGAATGAATCAGCCCCAGCATTTT. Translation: CSVAGMNQPQHF.

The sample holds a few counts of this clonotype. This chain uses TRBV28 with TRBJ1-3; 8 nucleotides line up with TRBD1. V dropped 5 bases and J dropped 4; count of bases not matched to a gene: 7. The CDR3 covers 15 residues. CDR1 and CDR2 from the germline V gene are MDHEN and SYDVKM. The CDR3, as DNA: TGTGCCAGCAGTGAGACAGGGGAGTGGGGAAACACCATATATTTT. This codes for CASSETGEWGNTIYF.

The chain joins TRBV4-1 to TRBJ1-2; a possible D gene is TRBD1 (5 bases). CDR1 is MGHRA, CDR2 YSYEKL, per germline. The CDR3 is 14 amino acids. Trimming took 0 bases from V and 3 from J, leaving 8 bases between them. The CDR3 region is CASSQDEGYYGYTF. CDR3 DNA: TGCGCCAGCAGCCAAGATGAGGGGTACTATGGCTACACCTTC.

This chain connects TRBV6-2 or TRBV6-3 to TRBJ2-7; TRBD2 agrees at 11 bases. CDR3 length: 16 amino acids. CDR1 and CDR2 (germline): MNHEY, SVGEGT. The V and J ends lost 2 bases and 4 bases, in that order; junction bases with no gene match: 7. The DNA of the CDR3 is TGTGCCAGCAGTTACCCTACCACTAGCGGGAGATACGAGCAGTACTTC. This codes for CASSYPTTSGRYEQYF.

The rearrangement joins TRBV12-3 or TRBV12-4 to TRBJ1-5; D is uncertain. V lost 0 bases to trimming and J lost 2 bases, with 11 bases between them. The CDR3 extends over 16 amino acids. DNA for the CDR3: TGTGCCAGCAGTTTAGCGTTCTCCCTTGGCAATCAGCCCCAGCATTTT. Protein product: CASSLAFSLGNQPQHF.

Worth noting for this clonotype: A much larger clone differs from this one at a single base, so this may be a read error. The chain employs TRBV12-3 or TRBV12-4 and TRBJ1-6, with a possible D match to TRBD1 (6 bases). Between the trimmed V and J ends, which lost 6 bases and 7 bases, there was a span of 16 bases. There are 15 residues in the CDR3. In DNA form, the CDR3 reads TGTGCCAGCAGGGCCGATAAGGGGACAAATTCACCCCTCCACTTT. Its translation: CASRADKGTNSPLHF.

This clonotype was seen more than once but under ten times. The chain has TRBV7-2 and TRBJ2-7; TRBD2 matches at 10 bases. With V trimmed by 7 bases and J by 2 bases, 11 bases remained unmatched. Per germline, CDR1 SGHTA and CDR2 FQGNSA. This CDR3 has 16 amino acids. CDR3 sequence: CASTPGSGRGAYEQYF. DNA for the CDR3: TGTGCCAGCACCCCCGGGAGCGGGAGGGGCGCCTACGAGCAGTACTTC.

The CDR3 coding sequence is TGTGCCAGCAGTCAGTCGCAGGTTCCCAACTATGGCTACACCTTC. Protein sequence: CASSQSQVPNYGYTF. This chain joins TRBV28 and TRBJ1-2; D unresolved. Germline lookup yields CDR1 MDHEN and CDR2 SYDVKM. Trimming pared 5 bases from V and 2 bases from J, leaving 15 bases between. The CDR3 spans 15 residues.

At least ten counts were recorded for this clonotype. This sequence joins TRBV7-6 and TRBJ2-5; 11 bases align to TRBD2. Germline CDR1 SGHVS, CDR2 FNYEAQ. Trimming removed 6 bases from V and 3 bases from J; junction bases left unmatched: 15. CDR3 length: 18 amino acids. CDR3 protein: CASSYDHPLAGGEETQYF. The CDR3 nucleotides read TGTGCCAGCAGTTACGACCATCCGCTAGCGGGAGGTGAAGAGACCCAGTACTTC.

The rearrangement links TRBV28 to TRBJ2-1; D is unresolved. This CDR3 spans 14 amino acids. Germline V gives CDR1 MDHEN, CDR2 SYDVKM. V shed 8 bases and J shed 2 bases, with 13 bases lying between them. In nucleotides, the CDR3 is TGTGCCAGCGGAGTTTTCGGCCCCTACAATGAGCAGTTCTTC. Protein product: CASGVFGPYNEQFF.

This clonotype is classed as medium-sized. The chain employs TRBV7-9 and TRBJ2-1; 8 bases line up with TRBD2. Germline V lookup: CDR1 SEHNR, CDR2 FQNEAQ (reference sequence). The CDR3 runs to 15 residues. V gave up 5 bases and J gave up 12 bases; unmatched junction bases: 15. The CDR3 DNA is TGTGCCAGCAGCGCCCCCGGGACTAGATTACGTGGGCAGTTCTTC. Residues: CASSAPGTRLRGQFF.